This TCR beta chain was sequenced during a study of blood T cell repertoires in COVID-19. Whole-study context: Samples of COVID-19 (acute and convalescent) were obtained from the United States, Italy and Spain. PBMCs, B-cell-depleted T cells, or T cells were the source of the cDNA or gDNA that made up the material.

Germline V gives CDR1 SEHNR, CDR2 FQNEAQ (reference sequence). The V gene end was trimmed by 0 bases and the J gene end by 1 base; junction bases not matched to a gene: 5. The CDR3 spans 17 residues. In the original processing: How many nucleated cells were present was estimated from reference gene primer amplification. Clones were read by immunoSEQ multiplex PCR, and TCRdb kept only the in-frame ones, dropping some. The V and J calls and clone size are taken from that table; D and trimming were inferred from the DNA. The profile shows about 240,000 clones, about 81% of them singletons. The source material was peripheral blood. This receptor was obtained from a woman aged 60 to 75 with active or convalescent COVID-19. The J gene is TRBJ2-3, the V gene TRBV7-9; 9 bases are a match to TRBD2. The CDR3 coding sequence is TGTGCCAGCAGCTTAGCGTTTAAGCGGGGGGGCACAGATACGCAGTATTTT. Translated: CASSLAFKRGGTDTQYF.